A selection of T cell receptor beta chains follows, all from one sample in a study of patients and donors after allogeneic stem cell transplantation. TCRdb reprocessed the RT-PCR reads with MiXCR, giving one entry per CDR3 protein. The repertoire holds roughly 940,000 distinct CDR3 sequences, with about 20% as singletons. The sequenced sample consisted of blood, either unsorted or a sorted T cell fraction (not recorded which). The source of these receptors is a human donor who was either an allogeneic HSCT recipient or a stem cell or donor lymphocyte infusion donor (not recorded which). It is not recorded whose cells these are; they may come from a transplant donor. CDR3s include the opening cysteine and the closing phenylalanine or tryptophan. Fields, in order: D gene, V gene, clone size, J gene, CDR3 protein, CDR3 DNA. A D gene is named only where the DNA matches it firmly. Only part of the rows carry a size: once, few, many, or a class if the clone is expanded.

TRBD1	TRBV3-1	.	TRBJ1-1	CASSQDKRQGAYLWSDTEAFF	TGTGCCAGCAGCCAAGATAAGAGACAGGGGGCATATCTTTGGTCGGACACTGAAGCTTTCTTT
.	TRBV6-2/TRBV6-3	.	TRBJ2-2	CASSYLIGSGELFF	TGTGCCAGCAGTTACCTCATAGGATCTGGCGAGCTGTTTTTT
TRBD2	TRBV25-1	.	TRBJ2-3	CASSESGGRGDTQYF	TGTGCCAGCAGTGAATCGGGGGGGCGCGGAGATACGCAGTATTTT
TRBD1	TRBV7-6	few	TRBJ1-1	CASSPRQGGGRAFF	TGTGCCAGCAGCCCCCGACAGGGAGGCGGAAGGGCTTTCTTT
.	TRBV6-1	.	TRBJ2-3	CATLPPGLRDTQYF	TGTGCCACCCTCCCGCCCGGTTTGCGCGATACGCAGTATTTT
TRBD1	TRBV12-3/TRBV12-4	.	TRBJ2-1	CASSSYRGLRPYNEQFF	TGTGCCAGCAGTTCCTACAGGGGTCTCCGTCCTTACAATGAGCAGTTCTTC
.	TRBV20-1	.	TRBJ1-5	CSATPRGTRSNQPQHF	TGCAGTGCAACCCCCCGGGGAACCAGAAGCAATCAGCCCCAGCATTTT
.	TRBV24-1	.	TRBJ2-3	CATSEGRGITDTQYF	TGTGCCACCAGTGAGGGCAGGGGTATCACAGATACGCAGTATTTT
.	TRBV4-3	few	TRBJ2-7	CASSQEARGPYEQYF	TGCGCCAGCAGCCAAGAAGCTCGGGGCCCCTACGAGCAGTACTTC
TRBD1	TRBV3-1	few	TRBJ1-1	CASSRKTGGTEAFF	TGTGCCAGCAGCCGGAAAACAGGGGGCACTGAAGCTTTCTTT
TRBD2	TRBV10-3	many	TRBJ2-7	CAIRHFLAGEREQYF	TGTGCCATCAGACATTTTTTGGCGGGAGAACGCGAGCAGTACTTC
TRBD2	TRBV5-1	.	TRBJ2-7	CASSWVSTSAIYEQYF	TGCGCCAGCAGCTGGGTTTCGACTAGCGCAATCTACGAGCAGTACTTC
.	TRBV24-1	few	TRBJ2-1	CATSPGPFYNEQFF	TGTGCCACCTCACCGGGGCCATTCTACAATGAGCAGTTCTTC
TRBD2	TRBV5-6	few	TRBJ2-1	CASLPGLAGVNEQFF	TGTGCCAGCCTCCCGGGACTAGCAGGTGTCAATGAGCAGTTCTTC
.	TRBV20-1	few	TRBJ2-1	CSARPAVSSSYNEQFF	TGCAGTGCTAGGCCGGCAGTGAGTAGCTCCTACAATGAGCAGTTCTTC
.	TRBV20-1	many	TRBJ1-1	CSAHGPSNTEAFF	TGCAGTGCCCACGGACCTTCGAACACTGAAGCTTTCTTT
.	TRBV12-3/TRBV12-4	many	TRBJ2-6	CASSSNSGANVLTF	TGTGCCAGCAGTTCGAACTCTGGGGCCAACGTCCTGACTTTC
.	TRBV4-3	.	TRBJ2-7	CASSQLPRDYEQYF	TGCGCCAGCAGCCAACTCCCCAGGGATTACGAGCAGTACTTC